One and the same sample provided the 17 T cell receptor beta chains below, sequenced in a study of beta chain features in type 1 diabetes. Isolated RNA was reverse transcribed in full, so expressed TCRB transcripts were sequenced. Generated by immunoSEQ multiplex PCR, the TCRdb table keeps only in-frame clones and is missing some. The sample has about 370,000 clones, roughly a tenth seen once. Findings of the study overall: When Type 1 diabetes patients were examined, their TCRB CDR3s proved moderately but significantly shorter in all four CD4+ subsets.

Which antigens these TCRs recognize remains unknown. Sequenced material: central memory CD4+ T cells from blood. These receptors were taken from a young man with type 1 diabetes.

A few counts support this clone. The chain couples TRBV15 to TRBJ2-1, with 13 bases identical to TRBD2. CDR1 LNHNV and CDR2 YYDKDF come from the germline V gene (reference sequence). With V trimmed by 4 bases and J by 6 bases, 3 bases remained unmatched. This CDR3 has 15 residues. CDR3 protein: CATSTGLAGVNEQFF. The CDR3 DNA sequence: TGTGCCACCAGCACTGGACTAGCGGGAGTCAATGAGCAGTTCTTC.

Comment on this clone: Given a much more abundant clone one base away, this may be a read error. This chain joins TRBV28 and TRBJ2-2; D remains unclear. Looked up from germline, CDR1 is MDHEN and CDR2 is SYDVKM. This CDR3 has 12 amino acids. V was trimmed by 6 bases and J by 3 bases, leaving 5 bases between them. The CDR3: CASSPYTGELFF. CDR3 DNA sequence: TGTGCCAGCAGCCCTTACACCGGGGAGCTGTTTTTT.

This clone was picked up a small number of times. V usage is TRBV7-8 and J usage is TRBJ2-2; perhaps TRBD2 as D (6 bases). Germline values: CDR1 SGHVS, CDR2 FQNEAQ. With 4 bases removed from V and 5 bases from J, the gap between germline ends came to 8 bases. The CDR3 loop spans 13 amino acids. CDR3 in DNA: TGTGCCAGCAGCTGGCGGGGAACCGGGGAGCTGTTTTTT. It codes for CASSWRGTGELFF.

In its sample, this clone was seen a few times. This chain connects TRBV7-9 to TRBJ2-6; no clear D. The ends were cut back, 3 bases at V and 5 bases at J, with 8 bases in the middle. From germline, CDR1 is SEHNR and CDR2 FQNEAQ (reference sequence). This CDR3 is 14 amino acids long. Here the CDR3 DNA reads TGTGCCAGCAGCTTCCAATTTAGGGCCAACGTCCTGACTTTC. This codes for CASSFQFRANVLTF.

This sequence joins TRBV27 and TRBJ2-3; 8 positions agree with TRBD1. The CDR3 totals 14 residues. Looked up from germline, CDR1 is MNHEY and CDR2 is SMNVEV (reference sequence). Trimming took 3 bases from V and 3 from J; bases not matched to a gene: 2. In DNA, the CDR3 is TGTGCCAGCAGTTTCAGGGGGCAAACAGATACGCAGTATTTT. Its translation is CASSFRGQTDTQYF.

This clone was counted many times. The chain combines TRBV10-3 with TRBJ1-4, with D possibly being TRBD1 (6 bases). Germline V gene data show CDR1 as ENHRY and CDR2 as SYGVKD. V was shortened by 0 bases and J by 8 bases, with 13 bases between the two germline ends. This CDR3 has 15 residues. The CDR3: CAISESSGGGEKLFF. The CDR3 region has the DNA TGTGCCATCAGTGAGTCGTCCGGTGGGGGCGAAAAACTGTTTTTT.

This sequence joins TRBV18 and TRBJ2-5; TRBD1 matches at 7 bases. With V trimmed by 4 bases and J by 4 bases, 9 bases remained unmatched. Germline V lookup: CDR1 KGHSH, CDR2 LQKENI. The CDR3 runs 15 residues. CDR3 region: CASSQTKGGRETQYF. For the CDR3, the DNA is TGTGCCAGCTCACAAACGAAAGGGGGCCGAGAGACCCAGTACTTC. Based on the CDR3 plus reference TRBV18 and TRBJ2-5, the full variable domain is NAGVMQNPRHLVRRRGQEARLRCSPMKGHSHVYWYRQLPEEGLKFMVYLQKENIIDESGMPKERFSAEFPKEGPSILRIQQVVRGDSAAYFCASSQTKGGRETQYFGPGTRLLVL.

This clone showed up just a few times. The rearrangement links TRBV4-1 to TRBJ1-6; D call uncertain. V lost 0 bases, J lost 5 bases, and 11 bases lay in between. The CDR3 is 16 amino acids. Germline V gene sequence: CDR1 MGHRA, CDR2 YSYEKL. The CDR3 bases are TGCGCCAGCAGCCAAGATATGACATGGGATAATTCACCCCTCCACTTT. Translated, it gives CASSQDMTWDNSPLHF.

To note about this clone: Mismatch with germline at one junction end may stem from a read error. The rearrangement links TRBV7-6 to TRBJ2-1; weak D call: TRBD2 (5 bases). Germline-derived CDR1 and CDR2 are SGHVS and FNYEAQ. This CDR3 contains 13 residues. The CDR3 sequence is CASSFSADNEQFF. The CDR3 coding sequence is TGTGCTAGCAGCTTCTCAGCGGACAATGAGCAGTTCTTC.

The chain links TRBV4-2 to TRBJ2-3, with a weak D call TRBD2 (6 bases). The V gene lost 4 bases and the J gene lost 9 bases, with 14 bases spanning the gap. This CDR3 has 13 amino acids. Germline-derived CDR1 and CDR2 are LGHNA and YNFKEQ. CDR3 nucleotides: TGTGCCAGCAGCCCCCTGACTAGTGAGACGCAGTATTTT. This encodes CASSPLTSETQYF.

The table lists this clone with a few counts. V usage is TRBV5-6 and J usage is TRBJ1-1; TRBD1 is a possible D gene (5 bases). The germline V and J ends were trimmed by 1 base and 4 bases, with 14 bases remaining between them. Germline V gives CDR1 SGHDT, CDR2 YYEEEE. This CDR3 has 15 amino acids. CDR3 nucleotide sequence: TGTGCCAGCAGCTTGTTTGGAGGGGTCGGCACTGAAGCTTTCTTT. It yields the protein CASSLFGGVGTEAFF.

The J gene is TRBJ2-3, the V gene TRBV14; D is perhaps TRBD1 (5 bases). The CDR3 length is 14 residues. The ends were cut back, 2 bases at V and 1 base at J, with 7 bases in the middle. Germline V lookup: CDR1 SGHDN, CDR2 FVKESK. CDR3 region: CASSQTTGTDTQYF. The CDR3 DNA reads as TGTGCCAGCAGCCAAACGACAGGCACAGATACGCAGTATTTT.

The chain links TRBV6-6 to TRBJ1-4; no clear D gene. The germline CDR1 and CDR2 sequences are MNHNY and SVGAGI (reference sequence). Trimming took 6 bases from V and 0 from J, leaving 11 bases between them. The CDR3 is made up of 15 amino acids. The CDR3 DNA is TGTGCCAGCAGCCAGTTTCAAGCAACTAATGAAAAACTGTTTTTT. Translation gives CASSQFQATNEKLFF.

This clone occurred a few times. The chain employs TRBV7-2 and TRBJ2-5, with D tentatively TRBD2 (5 bases). Trimming shortened V by 4 bases and J by 4 bases, and 19 bases separated the two germline ends. This CDR3 region has 16 residues. CDR1 and CDR2 (germline): SGHTA, FQGNSA. CDR3 amino acids: CASSSPTRTPRETQYF. The CDR3 DNA sequence: TGTGCCAGCAGCTCCCCGACCAGGACTCCCCGAGAGACCCAGTACTTC. The variable domain in full, with the rest retrieved from reference TRBV7-2 and TRBJ2-5, is GAGVSQSPSNKVTEKGKDVELRCDPISGHTALYWYRQSLGQGLEFLIYFQGNSAPDKSGLPSDRFSAERTGGSVSTLTIQRTQQEDSAVYLCASSSPTRTPRETQYFGPGTRLLVL.

The chain recombines TRBV5-1 with TRBJ1-1, with D perhaps TRBD1 (5 bases). Germline V CDR1 and CDR2: SGHRS, YFSETQ. This CDR3 contains 13 residues. Deletions cut 6 bases from V and 10 bases from J, with 19 bases between. This CDR3 is CASNPQGEGVAFF. CDR3 nucleotide sequence: TGCGCCAGCAACCCTCAAGGGGAGGGTGTAGCTTTCTTT.

This clone was seen only a few times. The rearrangement uses TRBV11-2 and TRBJ2-1; D perhaps matches TRBD2 (5 bases). V lost 5 bases, J lost 8 bases, and 22 bases lay in between. From germline, CDR1 is SGHAT and CDR2 FQNNGV. CDR3 size: 16 residues. CDR3 sequence (DNA): TGTGCCAGCAGCCCCCGTCGCGGCGGGTCATTTGATGAGCAGTTCTTC. It codes for CASSPRRGGSFDEQFF.

This clone was found a few times. V is TRBV5-6 and J is TRBJ2-1; 8 bases are a match to TRBD2. Germline values: CDR1 SGHDT, CDR2 YYEEEE. Germline trimming cut 1 base from V and 5 bases from J; bases unmatched to any gene: 5. The CDR3 covers 15 residues. The CDR3 sequence: CASSLMAGGDNEQFF. CDR3 sequence (DNA): TGTGCCAGCAGCTTGATGGCGGGAGGAGACAATGAGCAGTTCTTC.